This T cell receptor (beta chain) derives from a study of blood T cell repertoires in COVID-19. The protocol was immunoSEQ multiplex PCR, while the TCRdb copy is restricted to in-frame clones and leaves out a portion. The repertoire holds 65,000 or so clones, roughly 90% seen once, with 1.3% in the top ten. Germline CDR1 is SGHNT and CDR2 is YENEEA. The CDR3 sequence is 12 residues long. V was cut by 0 bases and J by 9 bases, with 8 bases left in between. This receptor was obtained from a man aged 55 to 69 with acute or convalescent COVID-19. The sequenced sample consisted of peripheral blood. V gene TRBV11-3 combines with J gene TRBJ2-5; TRBD2 might be the D (6 bases). CDR3 sequence (DNA): TGTGCCAGCAGCTTAGATCGGGGGTCCCAGTACTTC. It translates to CASSLDRGSQYF.